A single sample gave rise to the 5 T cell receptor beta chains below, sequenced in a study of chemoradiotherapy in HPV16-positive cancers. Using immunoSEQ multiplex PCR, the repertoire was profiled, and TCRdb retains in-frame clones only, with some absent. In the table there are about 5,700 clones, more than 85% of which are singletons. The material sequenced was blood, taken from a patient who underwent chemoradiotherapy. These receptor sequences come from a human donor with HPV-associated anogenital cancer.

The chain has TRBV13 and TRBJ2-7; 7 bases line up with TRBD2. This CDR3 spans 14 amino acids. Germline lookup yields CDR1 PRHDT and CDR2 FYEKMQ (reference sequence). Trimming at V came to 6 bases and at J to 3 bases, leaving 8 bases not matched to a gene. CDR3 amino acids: CASSWRRESYEQYF. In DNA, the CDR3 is TGTGCCAGCAGTTGGCGGCGGGAGAGCTACGAGCAGTACTTC.

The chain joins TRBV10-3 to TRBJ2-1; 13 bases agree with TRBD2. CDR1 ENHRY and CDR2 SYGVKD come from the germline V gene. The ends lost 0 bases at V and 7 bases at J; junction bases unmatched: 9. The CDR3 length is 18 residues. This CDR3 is CAISESAGTSGIGNEQFF. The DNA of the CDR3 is TGTGCCATCAGTGAGTCGGCCGGGACTAGCGGGATCGGAAATGAGCAGTTCTTC.

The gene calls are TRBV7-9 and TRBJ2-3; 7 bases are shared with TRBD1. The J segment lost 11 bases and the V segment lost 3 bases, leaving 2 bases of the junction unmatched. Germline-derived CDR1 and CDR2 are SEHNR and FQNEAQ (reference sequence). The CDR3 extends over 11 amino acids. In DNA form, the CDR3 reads TGTGCCAGCAGCTTGACAGGGAGGCAGTATTTT. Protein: CASSLTGRQYF.

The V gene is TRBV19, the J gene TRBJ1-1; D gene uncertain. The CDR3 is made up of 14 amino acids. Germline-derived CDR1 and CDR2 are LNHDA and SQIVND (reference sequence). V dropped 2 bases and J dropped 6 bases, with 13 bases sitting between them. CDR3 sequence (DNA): TGTGCCAGTAGTATATTAAGAGGAAACCCTGAAGCTTTCTTT. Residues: CASSILRGNPEAFF.

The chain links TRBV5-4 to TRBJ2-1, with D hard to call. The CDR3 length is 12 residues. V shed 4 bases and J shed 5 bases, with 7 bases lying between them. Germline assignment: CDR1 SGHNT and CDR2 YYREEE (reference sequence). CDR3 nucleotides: TGTGCCAGCAGCCAAATAAACAATGAGCAGTTCTTC. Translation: CASSQINNEQFF.